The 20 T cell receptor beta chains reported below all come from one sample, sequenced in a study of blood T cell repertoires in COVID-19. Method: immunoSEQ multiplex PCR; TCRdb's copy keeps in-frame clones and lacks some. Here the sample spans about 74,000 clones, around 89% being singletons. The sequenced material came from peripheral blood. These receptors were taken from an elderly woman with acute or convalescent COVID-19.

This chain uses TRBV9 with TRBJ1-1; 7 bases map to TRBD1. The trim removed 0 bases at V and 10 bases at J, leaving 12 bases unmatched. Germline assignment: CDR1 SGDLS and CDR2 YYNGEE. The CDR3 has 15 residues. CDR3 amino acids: CASSVDGTAPPGAFF. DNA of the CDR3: TGTGCCAGCAGCGTAGATGGGACAGCCCCCCCTGGAGCTTTCTTT.

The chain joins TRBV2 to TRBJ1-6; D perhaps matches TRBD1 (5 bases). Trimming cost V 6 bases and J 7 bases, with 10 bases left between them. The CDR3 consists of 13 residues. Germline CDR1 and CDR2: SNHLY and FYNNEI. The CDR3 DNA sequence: TGTGCCAGCAGGGCTGGGGGGAATTCACCCCTCCACTTT. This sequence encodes CASRAGGNSPLHF.

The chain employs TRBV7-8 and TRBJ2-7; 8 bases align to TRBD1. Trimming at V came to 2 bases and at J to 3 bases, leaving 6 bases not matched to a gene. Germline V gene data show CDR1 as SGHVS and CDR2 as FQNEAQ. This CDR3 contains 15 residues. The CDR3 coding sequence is TGTGCCAGCAGCTTACAGGGGGCGCCTCTCTACGAGCAGTACTTC. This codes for CASSLQGAPLYEQYF.

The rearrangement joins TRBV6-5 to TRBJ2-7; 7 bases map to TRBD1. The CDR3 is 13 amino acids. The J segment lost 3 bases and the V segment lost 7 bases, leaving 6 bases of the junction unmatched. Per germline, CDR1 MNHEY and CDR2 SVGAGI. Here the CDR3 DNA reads TGTGCCAGCAATAGGGACAGAGACTACGAGCAGTACTTC. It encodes CASNRDRDYEQYF.

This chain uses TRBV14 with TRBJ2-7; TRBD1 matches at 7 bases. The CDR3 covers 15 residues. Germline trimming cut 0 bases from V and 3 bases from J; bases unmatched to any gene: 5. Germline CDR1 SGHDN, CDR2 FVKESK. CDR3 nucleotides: TGTGCCAGCAGCCAAGACGTGGGACAGAGCTACGAGCAGTACTTC. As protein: CASSQDVGQSYEQYF.

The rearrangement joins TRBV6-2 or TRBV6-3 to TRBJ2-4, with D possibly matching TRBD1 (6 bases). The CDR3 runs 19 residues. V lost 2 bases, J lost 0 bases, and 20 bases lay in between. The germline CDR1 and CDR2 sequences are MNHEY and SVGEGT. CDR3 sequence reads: CASSYPVYRVAEAKNIQYF. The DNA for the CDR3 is TGTGCCAGCAGTTACCCCGTTTACAGGGTCGCCGAAGCCAAAAACATTCAGTACTTC.

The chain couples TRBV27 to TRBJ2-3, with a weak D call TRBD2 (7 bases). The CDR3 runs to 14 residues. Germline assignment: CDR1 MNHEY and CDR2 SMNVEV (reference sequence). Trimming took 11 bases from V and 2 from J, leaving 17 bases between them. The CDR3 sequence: CADLGGPPTDTQYF. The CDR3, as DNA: TGTGCCGATCTGGGGGGGCCCCCCACAGATACGCAGTATTTT.

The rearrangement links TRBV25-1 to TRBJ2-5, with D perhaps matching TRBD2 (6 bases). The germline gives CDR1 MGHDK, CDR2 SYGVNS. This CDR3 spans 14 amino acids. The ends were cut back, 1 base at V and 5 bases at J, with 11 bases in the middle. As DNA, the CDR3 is TGTGCCAGCAGTGAATGGGGAGGTGGGGAGACCCAGTACTTC. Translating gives CASSEWGGGETQYF. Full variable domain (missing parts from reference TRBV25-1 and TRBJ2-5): EADIYQTPRYLVIGTGKKITLECSQTMGHDKMYWYQQDPGMELHLIHYSYGVNSTEKGDLSSESTVSRIRTEHFPLTLESARPSHTSQYLCASSEWGGGETQYFGPGTRLLVL.

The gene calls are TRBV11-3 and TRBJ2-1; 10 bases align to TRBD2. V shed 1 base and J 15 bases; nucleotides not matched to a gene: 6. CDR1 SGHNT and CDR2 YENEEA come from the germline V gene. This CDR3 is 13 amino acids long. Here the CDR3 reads CASSLASGSIPFF. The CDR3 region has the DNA TGTGCCAGCAGCTTAGCTAGCGGGAGTATACCGTTCTTC.

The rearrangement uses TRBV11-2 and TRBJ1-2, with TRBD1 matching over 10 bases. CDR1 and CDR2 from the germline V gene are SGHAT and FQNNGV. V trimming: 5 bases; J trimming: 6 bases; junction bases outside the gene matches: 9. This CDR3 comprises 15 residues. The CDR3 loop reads CASSPWTGGNNGYTF. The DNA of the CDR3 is TGTGCCAGCAGCCCGTGGACAGGGGGGAATAATGGCTACACCTTC.

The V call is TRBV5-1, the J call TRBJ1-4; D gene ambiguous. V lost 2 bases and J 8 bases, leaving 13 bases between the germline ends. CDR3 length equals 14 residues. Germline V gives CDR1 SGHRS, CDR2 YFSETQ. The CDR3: CASSLSGFREKLFF. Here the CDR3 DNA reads TGCGCCAGCAGCTTATCGGGGTTTCGGGAAAAACTGTTTTTT. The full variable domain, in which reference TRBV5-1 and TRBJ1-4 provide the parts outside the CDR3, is KAGVTQTPRYLIKTRGQQVTLSCSPISGHRSVSWYQQTPGQGLQFLFEYFSETQRNKGNFPGRFSGRQFSNSRSEMNVSTLELGDSALYLCASSLSGFREKLFFGSGTQLSVL.

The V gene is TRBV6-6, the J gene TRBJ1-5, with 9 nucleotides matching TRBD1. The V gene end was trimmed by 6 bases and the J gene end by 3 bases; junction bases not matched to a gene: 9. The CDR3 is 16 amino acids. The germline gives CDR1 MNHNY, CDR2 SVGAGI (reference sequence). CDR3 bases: TGTGCCAGCAGCTCCCCCGGGACAGGGAACAATCAGCCCCAGCATTTT. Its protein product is CASSSPGTGNNQPQHF.

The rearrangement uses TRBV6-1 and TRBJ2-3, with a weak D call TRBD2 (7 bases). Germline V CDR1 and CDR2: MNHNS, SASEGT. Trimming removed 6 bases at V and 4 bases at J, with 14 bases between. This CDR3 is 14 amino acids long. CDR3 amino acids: CASRRGAGADTQYF. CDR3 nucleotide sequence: TGTGCCAGCAGACGGGGGGCAGGCGCAGATACGCAGTATTTT.

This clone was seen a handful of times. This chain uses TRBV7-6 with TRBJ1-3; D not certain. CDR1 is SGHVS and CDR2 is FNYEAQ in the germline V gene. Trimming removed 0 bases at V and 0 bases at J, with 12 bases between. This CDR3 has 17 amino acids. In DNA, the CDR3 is TGTGCCAGCAGCTTAGCTCTTCCGGTTCGCTCTGGAAACACCATATATTTT. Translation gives CASSLALPVRSGNTIYF.

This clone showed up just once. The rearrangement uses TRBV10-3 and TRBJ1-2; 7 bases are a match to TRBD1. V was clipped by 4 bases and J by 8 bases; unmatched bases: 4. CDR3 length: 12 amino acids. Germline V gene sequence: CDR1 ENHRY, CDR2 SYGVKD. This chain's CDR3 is CAISAGGRGYTF. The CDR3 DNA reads TGTGCCATCAGTGCAGGGGGACGGGGCTACACCTTC.

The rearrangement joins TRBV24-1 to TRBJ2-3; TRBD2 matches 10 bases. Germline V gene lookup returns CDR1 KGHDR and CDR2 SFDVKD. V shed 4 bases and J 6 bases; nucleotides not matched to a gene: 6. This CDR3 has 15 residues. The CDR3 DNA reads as TGTGCCACCAGTGACCCGAGCGGGAGGGCCGATACGCAGTATTTT. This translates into CATSDPSGRADTQYF.

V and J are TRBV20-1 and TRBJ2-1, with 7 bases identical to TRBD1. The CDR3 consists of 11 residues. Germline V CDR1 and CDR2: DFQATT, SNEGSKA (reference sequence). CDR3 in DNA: TGCAGGGTCTTACAGGGGAATGAGCAGTTCTTC. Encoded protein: CRVLQGNEQFF.

CDR3 bases: TGTGCTAGTGGACTCGGACTAGCGGGAGGAATAAATGAGCAGTTCTTC. Translating gives CASGLGLAGGINEQFF. The chain recombines TRBV12-5 with TRBJ2-1, with TRBD2 matching 14 bases. Germline CDR1 is LGHNT and CDR2 is FRNRAP. Unmatched junction bases numbered 8, after V lost 6 bases and J lost 7 bases. This CDR3 has 16 amino acids.

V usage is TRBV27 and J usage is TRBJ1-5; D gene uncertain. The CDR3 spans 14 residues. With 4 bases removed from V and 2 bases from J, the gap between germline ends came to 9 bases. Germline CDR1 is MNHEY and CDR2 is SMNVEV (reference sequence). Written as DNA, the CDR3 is TGTGCCAGCAGTTCAGTTGGAGGCAATCAGCCCCAGCATTTT. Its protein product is CASSSVGGNQPQHF.

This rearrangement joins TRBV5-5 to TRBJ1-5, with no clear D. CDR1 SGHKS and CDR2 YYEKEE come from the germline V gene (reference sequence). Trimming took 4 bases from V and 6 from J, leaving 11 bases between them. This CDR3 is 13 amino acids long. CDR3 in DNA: TGTGCCAGCAGCCCCGGGATGTCTCAGCCCCAGCATTTT. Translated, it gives CASSPGMSQPQHF.